The 31 T cell receptor beta chains below come from one sample, sequenced in a study of T cell responses to AZD1222 COVID-19 vaccine (dated by TCRdb to the early 2020s). The protocol used for the library was the immunoSEQ multiplex PCR assay. TCRdb stores this immuneACCESS table with in-frame sequences only. Part of the clones is absent; in the studies checked, under half of the shortfall reflects unresolved V genes, and no reason is known for the rest. Counted in this sample were about 93,000 clones; 80% to 90% of them appeared once. About 7.5% of the sample comes from the top ten. The sample's time point, from its label and the paper: baseline before first vaccination. The source was peripheral blood, collected on day 0 of AZD1222 vaccination. These receptors came from an adult in good health.

The V gene is TRBV6-1, the J gene TRBJ2-1; TRBD2 aligns across 7 bases. The ends lost 0 bases at V and 7 bases at J; junction bases unmatched: 6. CDR1 is MNHNS, CDR2 SASEGT, per germline. The CDR3 has 15 amino acids. This CDR3 reads CASSEAREWYNEQFF. Written as DNA, the CDR3 is TGTGCCAGCAGTGAAGCGCGGGAGTGGTATAATGAGCAGTTCTTC.

This chain uses TRBV7-6 with TRBJ2-3, with TRBD2 matching 14 bases. Germline V gene lookup returns CDR1 SGHVS and CDR2 FNYEAQ. V lost 3 bases, J lost 3 bases, and 5 bases stayed unmatched. The CDR3 is made up of 17 amino acids. The CDR3 here is CASSLGLAGAGTDTQYF. The CDR3 DNA sequence: TGTGCCAGCAGCTTGGGACTAGCGGGAGCGGGAACAGATACGCAGTATTTT.

V is TRBV11-2 and J is TRBJ2-7, with a weak D call TRBD2 (5 bases). V lost 5 bases and J lost 0, with 11 bases in between. CDR1 is SGHAT and CDR2 is FQNNGV in the germline V gene. This CDR3 has 14 amino acids. The CDR3 nucleotides read TGTGCCAGCAGCGCCGGACTCAGCTCCTACGAGCAGTACTTC. Translation gives CASSAGLSSYEQYF.

This chain connects TRBV19 to TRBJ2-7, with TRBD1 matching 10 bases. The CDR3 runs to 15 residues. CDR1 and CDR2 (germline): LNHDA, SQIVND (reference sequence). After removal of 5 bases from V and 4 bases from J, the junction contained 8 bases not matched to a gene. The CDR3: CASSVSGTGDYEQYF. CDR3 DNA: TGTGCCAGTAGTGTCTCCGGGACAGGGGATTACGAGCAGTACTTC.

The chain recombines TRBV15 with TRBJ2-2; 8 nucleotides align to TRBD2. V lost 5 bases and J lost 4; bases outside the gene matches: 6. CDR1 is LNHNV and CDR2 is YYDKDF in the germline V gene (reference sequence). The CDR3 is 15 residues long. The CDR3 here is CATSRERETTGELFF. The CDR3 nucleotides are TGTGCCACCAGCCGGGAGCGGGAGACCACCGGGGAGCTGTTTTTT. Looking up the rest from reference TRBV15 and TRBJ2-2 gives the full variable domain: DAMVIQNPRYQVTQFGKPVTLSCSQTLNHNVMYWYQQKSSQAPKLLFHYYDKDFNNEADTPDNFQSRRPNTSFCFLDIRSPGLGDTAMYLCATSRERETTGELFFGEGSRLTVL.

This chain connects TRBV28 to TRBJ2-7, with D possibly TRBD1 on 7 matching bases. The CDR3 is 17 amino acids. Between the trimmed V and J ends, which lost 4 bases and 4 bases, there was a span of 23 bases. Germline loops: CDR1 MDHEN, CDR2 SYDVKM. The CDR3 loop is CASSSPPGTVGTYEQYF. CDR3 DNA: TGTGCCAGCAGTTCCCCCCCAGGGACAGTTGGGACTTACGAGCAGTACTTC.

The genes are TRBV29-1 and TRBJ1-4; a weak D match, TRBD1 (6 bases). V shed 5 bases and J shed 4 bases, with 26 bases lying between them. This CDR3 is built from 18 residues. CDR1 is SQVTM and CDR2 is ANQGSEA in the germline V gene. CDR3 sequence (DNA): TGCAGCGTTACTATGGACAGAGGCTCTAGCTTGGTTAATGAAAAACTGTTTTTT. Residues: CSVTMDRGSSLVNEKLFF.

The V call is TRBV6-2 or TRBV6-3, the J call TRBJ1-3, with 7 bases that match TRBD1. Germline loops: CDR1 MNHEY, CDR2 SVGEGT. With V trimmed by 4 bases and J by 4 bases, 7 bases remained unmatched. There are 15 residues in the CDR3. The chain's CDR3 is CASSSLTGSGNTIYF. In DNA, the CDR3 is TGTGCCAGCAGTTCGCTGACAGGGTCCGGAAACACCATATATTTT.

The chain joins TRBV19 to TRBJ2-1, with a weak D call TRBD2 (6 bases). Germline lookup yields CDR1 LNHDA and CDR2 SQIVND (reference sequence). The CDR3 contains 16 residues. Trimming cost V 7 bases and J 7 bases, with 23 bases left between them. The CDR3 loop reads CASIGRRGPPTNEQFF. CDR3 in DNA: TGTGCCAGTATCGGCAGGAGGGGCCCGCCGACGAATGAGCAGTTCTTC.

The gene calls are TRBV3-1 (or the pseudogene TRBV3-2) and TRBJ1-5; D not certain. The germline V and J ends were trimmed by 0 bases and 0 bases, with 0 bases remaining between them. Germline V lookup: CDR1 LGHDT, CDR2 YNNKEL (reference sequence). This CDR3 is built from 13 residues. Here the CDR3 DNA reads TGTGCCAGCAGCCAAGATAGCAATCAGCCCCAGCATTTT. This gives the protein CASSQDSNQPQHF.

The V call is TRBV5-1, the J call TRBJ1-1, with unresolved D. Germline loops: CDR1 SGHRS, CDR2 YFSETQ. V was pared by 0 bases and J by 8 bases, with 14 bases between. This CDR3 has 14 amino acids. DNA for the CDR3: TGCGCCAGCAGCTTGGCCGCTTCCGGGCCCGAAGCTTTCTTT. Translation: CASSLAASGPEAFF.

J is TRBJ2-3 and V is TRBV3-1 (or the pseudogene TRBV3-2); the D call may be TRBD1 or TRBD2 (5 bases each). This CDR3 is built from 15 residues. Trimming cost V 4 bases and J 4 bases, with 15 bases left between them. CDR1 is LGHDT, CDR2 YNNKEL, per germline (reference sequence). The chain's CDR3 is CASSPGLGTADTQYF. The CDR3 DNA reads TGTGCCAGCAGCCCTGGGTTGGGGACGGCAGATACGCAGTATTTT.

J is TRBJ2-4 and V is TRBV19; D remains unclear. Trimming cost V 1 base and J 1 base, with 14 bases left between them. Germline V gives CDR1 LNHDA, CDR2 SQIVND (reference sequence). The length of the CDR3 is 17 residues. The CDR3 region is CASSIGGGSSAKNIQYF. DNA of the CDR3: TGTGCCAGTAGTATAGGCGGCGGATCCTCTGCCAAAAACATTCAGTACTTC.

This chain joins TRBV28 and TRBJ2-7; possible D gene TRBD2, 6 bases. From germline, CDR1 is MDHEN and CDR2 SYDVKM. This CDR3 comprises 16 residues. The germline V and J ends were trimmed by 7 bases and 4 bases, with 23 bases remaining between them. The CDR3 region is CASTSIGLEGMYEQYF. CDR3 nucleotides: TGTGCCAGCACTTCCATCGGACTGGAGGGTATGTACGAGCAGTACTTC.

The sample holds one count of this clone. The chain recombines TRBV6-5 with TRBJ2-7, with 8 bases aligning to TRBD1. The CDR3 length is 12 residues. From germline, CDR1 is MNHEY and CDR2 SVGAGI. The J segment lost 5 bases and the V segment lost 6 bases, leaving 3 bases of the junction unmatched. CDR3 bases: TGTGCCAGCAGGACAGGGGTCCACGAGCAGTACTTC. This translates into CASRTGVHEQYF.

This clone was observed a handful of times. The chain couples TRBV28 to TRBJ1-4; D not resolved. From germline, CDR1 is MDHEN and CDR2 SYDVKM. V was clipped by 6 bases and J by 3 bases, with 11 bases between them. The CDR3 length is 14 residues. CDR3 nucleotides: TGTGCCAGCAGCGAGGGAGGGCCTAATGAAAAACTGTTTTTT. Its protein product is CASSEGGPNEKLFF.

This clone was found once. The chain couples TRBV19 to TRBJ1-5; no definite D call. Trimming left V 6 bases short and J 2 bases short, with 17 bases between. In germline, CDR1 is LNHDA, CDR2 SQIVND (reference sequence). This CDR3 has 16 amino acids. The CDR3 protein is CASSLTEVRGNQPQHF. The CDR3 bases are TGTGCCAGTAGCCTAACAGAGGTGAGGGGCAATCAGCCCCAGCATTTT.

The chain recombines TRBV7-2 with TRBJ1-3, with a weak D call TRBD1 (5 bases). With 2 bases removed from V and 2 bases from J, the gap between germline ends came to 13 bases. Germline lookup yields CDR1 SGHTA and CDR2 FQGNSA. CDR3 length: 16 amino acids. Here the CDR3 reads CASSLTNPRAGNTIYF. Written as DNA, the CDR3 is TGTGCCAGCAGCTTAACCAACCCCAGGGCTGGAAACACCATATATTTT. Based on the CDR3 plus reference TRBV7-2 and TRBJ1-3, the full variable domain is GAGVSQSPSNKVTEKGKDVELRCDPISGHTALYWYRQSLGQGLEFLIYFQGNSAPDKSGLPSDRFSAERTGGSVSTLTIQRTQQEDSAVYLCASSLTNPRAGNTIYFGEGSWLTVV.

This rearrangement joins TRBV29-1 to TRBJ2-7; TRBD1 aligns across 7 bases. CDR1 and CDR2 (germline): SQVTM, ANQGSEA. The CDR3 is 15 amino acids. J was trimmed by 2 bases and V by 1 base; bases with no gene match: 8. Written as DNA, the CDR3 is TGCAGCGTTGAAGCACCCGGGACAGAGACCTACGAGCAGTACTTC. The encoded protein is CSVEAPGTETYEQYF.

This clone appeared a single time. V gene TRBV28 combines with J gene TRBJ2-7; 8 bases line up with TRBD1. The CDR3 extends over 11 amino acids. Looked up from germline, CDR1 is MDHEN and CDR2 is SYDVKM. J gave up 5 bases and V 7 bases, and 1 base lay outside the gene matches. CDR3 bases: TGTGCCAGCACAGGGGGCGACGAGCAGTACTTC. Translated, it gives CASTGGDEQYF.

V is TRBV19 and J is TRBJ1-4, with D possibly TRBD1 on 5 matching bases. Germline V gives CDR1 LNHDA, CDR2 SQIVND (reference sequence). The V end lost 4 bases, the J end lost 7 bases, and 16 bases lay between the germline ends. The CDR3 is 15 amino acids. In DNA form, the CDR3 reads TGTGCCAGTAGTAACGCCGGGGGTTCAGCTGAAAAACTGTTTTTT. This encodes CASSNAGGSAEKLFF. Based on the CDR3 plus reference TRBV19 and TRBJ1-4, the full variable domain is DGGITQSPKYLFRKEGQNVTLSCEQNLNHDAMYWYRQDPGQGLRLIYYSQIVNDFQKGDIAEGYSVSREKKESFPLTVTSAQKNPTAFYLCASSNAGGSAEKLFFGSGTQLSVL.

This chain uses TRBV19 with TRBJ2-5, with D perhaps being TRBD1 or TRBD2 (5 bases each). CDR1 is LNHDA, CDR2 SQIVND, per germline (reference sequence). This CDR3 spans 16 amino acids. V was pared by 1 base and J by 2 bases, with 14 bases between. In DNA, the CDR3 is TGTGCCAGTAGTATAGTCAGCAATGGGGGACAAGAGACCCAGTACTTC. It translates to CASSIVSNGGQETQYF.

The CDR3 nucleotides are TGTGCCAGCAGCTACAGGAGTCATGAGCAGTTCTTC. Amino acids: CASSYRSHEQFF. V usage is TRBV11-3 and J usage is TRBJ2-1, with D perhaps matching TRBD1 (5 bases). With 4 bases removed from V and 8 bases from J, the gap between germline ends came to 9 bases. Germline CDR1 SGHNT, CDR2 YENEEA. The CDR3 loop spans 12 amino acids.

The chain carries TRBV3-1 (or the pseudogene TRBV3-2) and TRBJ2-7; 7 nucleotides agree with TRBD2. This CDR3 comprises 15 residues. Per the germline V gene, CDR1 is LGHDT and CDR2 is YNNKEL (reference sequence). With V trimmed by 6 bases and J by 9 bases, 17 bases remained unmatched. The DNA for the CDR3 is TGTGCCAGCAGACTTCCCGGGACTACCCCTCACGGGCAGTACTTC. This gives the protein CASRLPGTTPHGQYF.

This chain uses TRBV2 with TRBJ1-1, with D maybe TRBD1 (5 bases). Trimming stripped 4 bases from V and 4 bases from J, with 13 bases between. The V gene's germline CDR1 is SNHLY and CDR2 FYNNEI. The CDR3 loop spans 14 amino acids. CDR3 nucleotide sequence: TGTGCCAGCAGTGGCCAAGGGGTAGGCACTGAAGCTTTCTTT. This gives the protein CASSGQGVGTEAFF.

The chain recombines TRBV30 with TRBJ2-5; perhaps TRBD1 as D (6 bases). CDR1 and CDR2 from the germline V gene are GTSNPN and SVGIG (reference sequence). V shed 1 base and J shed 2 bases, with 11 bases lying between them. The CDR3 runs to 14 residues. The CDR3 sequence is CAWSADRTQETQYF. CDR3 nucleotide sequence: TGTGCCTGGAGTGCCGACAGGACTCAAGAGACCCAGTACTTC.

The chain uses TRBV14 and TRBJ2-2, with D uncertain. The CDR3 loop spans 14 amino acids. V was trimmed by 2 bases and J by 1 base, leaving 5 bases between them. CDR1 is SGHDN, CDR2 FVKESK, per germline. The CDR3 DNA follows: TGTGCCAGCAGCCAAACCAGGAACACCGGGGAGCTGTTTTTT. It codes for CASSQTRNTGELFF.

This chain uses TRBV7-2 with TRBJ1-2; maybe TRBD1 (5 bases). The CDR3 is 14 amino acids. Per the germline V gene, CDR1 is SGHTA and CDR2 is FQGNSA. Trimming cost V 2 bases and J 6 bases, with 13 bases left between them. The CDR3 region has the DNA TGTGCCAGCAGCTTATCAGGGTACTCGCATGGCTACACCTTC. Translated, it gives CASSLSGYSHGYTF. Filled out from reference TRBV7-2 and TRBJ1-2, the complete variable domain reads GAGVSQSPSNKVTEKGKDVELRCDPISGHTALYWYRQSLGQGLEFLIYFQGNSAPDKSGLPSDRFSAERTGGSVSTLTIQRTQQEDSAVYLCASSLSGYSHGYTFGSGTRLTVV.

The chain joins TRBV5-1 to TRBJ2-1; 14 bases map to TRBD2. The CDR3 loop spans 18 amino acids. V trimming: 4 bases; J trimming: 6 bases; junction bases outside the gene matches: 12. The V gene's germline CDR1 is SGHRS and CDR2 YFSETQ. The CDR3 nucleotides are TGCGCCAGCAGCCTGGCGGGACTAGCGGGAGAGGGGGCCAATGAGCAGTTCTTC. It encodes CASSLAGLAGEGANEQFF.

The chain recombines TRBV28 with TRBJ1-2, with D unclear. V lost 5 bases and J lost 4, with 14 bases in between. Germline V CDR1 and CDR2: MDHEN, SYDVKM. CDR3 length: 14 residues. The chain's CDR3 is CASSTLGASYGYTF. DNA for the CDR3: TGTGCCAGCAGTACCCTGGGAGCGAGCTATGGCTACACCTTC.

The chain joins TRBV7-2 to TRBJ1-5; D is ambiguous. The CDR3 has 15 amino acids. V lost 0 bases to trimming and J lost 6 bases, with 12 bases between them. Germline assignment: CDR1 SGHTA and CDR2 FQGNSA. CDR3 DNA: TGTGCCAGCAGCTTAGCGCTTGGAGGGATTCAGCCCCAGCATTTT. Translating it yields CASSLALGGIQPQHF.